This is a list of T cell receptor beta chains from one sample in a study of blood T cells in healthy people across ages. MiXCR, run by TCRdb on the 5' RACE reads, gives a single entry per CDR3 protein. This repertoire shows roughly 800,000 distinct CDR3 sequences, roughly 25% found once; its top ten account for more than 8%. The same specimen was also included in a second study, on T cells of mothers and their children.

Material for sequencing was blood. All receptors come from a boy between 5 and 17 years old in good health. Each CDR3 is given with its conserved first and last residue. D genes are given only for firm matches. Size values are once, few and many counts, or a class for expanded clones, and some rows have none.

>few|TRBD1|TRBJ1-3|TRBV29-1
CSARGLGNTIYF
TGCAGCGCCAGGGGGCTTGGAAACACCATATATTTT
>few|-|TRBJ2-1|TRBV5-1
CASSFGDAGRSYNEQFF
TGCGCCAGCAGCTTCGGGGACGCGGGTAGGTCCTACAATGAGCAGTTCTTC
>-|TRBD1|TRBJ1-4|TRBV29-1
CSVAGTGNEKLFF
TGCAGCGTCGCCGGGACAGGGAATGAAAAACTGTTTTTT
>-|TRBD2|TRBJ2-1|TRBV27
CASSLSLAGPPYNEQFF
TGTGCCAGCAGTTTATCTTTAGCGGGGCCCCCCTACAATGAGCAGTTCTTC
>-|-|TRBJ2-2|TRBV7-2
CASSQHGRVRLFF
TGTGCCAGCAGCCAACACGGTAGAGTAAGGCTGTTTTTT
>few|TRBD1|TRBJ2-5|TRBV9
CAGSGRDRVAETQYF
TGTGCCGGCAGCGGGCGGGACAGGGTAGCGGAGACCCAGTACTTC
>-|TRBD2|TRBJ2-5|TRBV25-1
CASRDLAGVETQYF
TGTGCCAGCAGGGATTTAGCGGGAGTGGAGACCCAGTACTTC
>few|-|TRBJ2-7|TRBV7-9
CASSPDYSYEQYF
TGTGCCAGCAGCCCCGACTACTCCTACGAGCAGTACTTC
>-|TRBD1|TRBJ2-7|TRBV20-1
CSATTGIEQYF
TGCAGTGCCACGACAGGGATTGAGCAGTACTTC
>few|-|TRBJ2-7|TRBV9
CASSVEQGRDEQYF
TGTGCCAGCAGCGTAGAGCAGGGAAGGGACGAGCAGTACTTC